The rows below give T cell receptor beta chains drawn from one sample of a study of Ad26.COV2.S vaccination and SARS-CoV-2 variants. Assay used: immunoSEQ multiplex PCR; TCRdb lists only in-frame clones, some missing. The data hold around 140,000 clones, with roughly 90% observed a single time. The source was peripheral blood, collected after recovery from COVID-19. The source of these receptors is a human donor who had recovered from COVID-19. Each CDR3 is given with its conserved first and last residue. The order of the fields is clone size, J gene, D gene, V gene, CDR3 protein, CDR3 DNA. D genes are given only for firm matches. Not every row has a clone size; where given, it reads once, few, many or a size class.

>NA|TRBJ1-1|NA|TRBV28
CASSLGANTEAFF
TGTGCCAGCAGTCTAGGGGCGAACACTGAAGCTTTCTTT
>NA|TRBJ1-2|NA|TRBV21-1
CASSKGGTGRTYNYGYTF
TGTGCCAGCAGCAAAGGGGGGACAGGGCGGACCTACAACTATGGCTACACCTTC
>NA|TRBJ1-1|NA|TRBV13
CASSLRGARFTEAFF
TGTGCCAGCAGCTTAAGGGGGGCGAGGTTCACTGAAGCTTTCTTT
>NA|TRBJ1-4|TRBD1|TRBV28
CASSPDRVLEKLFF
TGTGCCAGCAGTCCCGACAGGGTCCTCGAAAAACTGTTTTTT
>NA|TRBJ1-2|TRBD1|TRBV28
CASRETGGDYGYTF
TGTGCCAGCAGGGAGACAGGGGGCGACTATGGCTACACCTTC
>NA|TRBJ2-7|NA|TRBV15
CATSRARQGPYEQYF
TGTGCCACCAGCAGAGCTCGGCAGGGGCCCTACGAGCAGTACTTC
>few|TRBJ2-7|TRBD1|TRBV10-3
CAISFSGQGYEQYF
TGTGCCATCAGCTTCTCGGGACAGGGCTACGAGCAGTACTTC
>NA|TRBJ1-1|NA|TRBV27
CASSSLMNTEAFF
TGTGCCAGCAGTTCGCTGATGAACACTGAAGCTTTCTTT
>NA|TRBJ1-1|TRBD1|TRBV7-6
CASSNLGTASEAFF
TGTGCCAGCAGCAACCTTGGGACAGCCTCTGAAGCTTTCTTT
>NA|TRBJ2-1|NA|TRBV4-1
CASSQEGLSYNEQFF
TGCGCCAGCAGCCAAGAGGGACTTTCCTACAATGAGCAGTTCTTC
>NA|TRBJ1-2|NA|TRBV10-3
CAIGAPQTGALGGYTF
TGTGCCATCGGTGCCCCTCAGACAGGTGCCTTAGGTGGCTACACCTTC
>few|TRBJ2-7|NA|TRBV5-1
CASSFGEGYEQYF
TGCGCCAGCAGCTTTGGGGAAGGCTACGAGCAGTACTTC